This is a list of T cell receptor beta chains from one sample in a study of T cells after yellow fever vaccination. TCRdb ran MiXCR on the 5' RACE reads and lists one entry per CDR3 protein. The sample shows about 340,000 distinct CDR3 sequences, approximately 3.9% of them seen only once. This sample comprised PBMCs, obtained 5 days after the yellow fever booster vaccination. These receptors all come from a man aged 18 to 29 who received the YFV17D yellow fever vaccine. CDR3s leave out the opening cysteine and the closing phenylalanine or tryptophan.

V: TRBV7-3
J: TRBJ2-3
CDR3: ASSITGGADTQY

V: TRBV3-1
J: TRBJ2-1
CDR3: ASSQGTGTSGGNEQF

V: TRBV4-1
J: TRBJ2-1
CDR3: ASSQVRTGPPEQF

V: TRBV18
J: TRBJ1-1
CDR3: ASSRGTGVGNTEAF

V: TRBV5-1
J: TRBJ2-5
CDR3: ASSWGLARLETQY

V: TRBV18
J: TRBJ2-7
CDR3: ASSRLAGEISYEQY

V: TRBV9
J: TRBJ2-1
CDR3: ASSDRQEQF

V: TRBV14
J: TRBJ2-3
CDR3: ASSPRGISPFADTQY

V: TRBV29-1
J: TRBJ1-5
CDR3: SVGEVGQPQH

V: TRBV28
J: TRBJ2-5
CDR3: ASSPDLVGAQY

V: TRBV20-1
J: TRBJ2-5
CDR3: SAALAGGPRETQY

V: TRBV9
J: TRBJ1-3
CDR3: ASSVGDSPSSGNTIY

V: TRBV6-2/TRBV6-3
J: TRBJ2-6
CDR3: ASSSRRGPLSGRGNSSGANVLT

V: TRBV11-2
J: TRBJ1-2
CDR3: ASSLEGPGQGVYGYT

V: TRBV28
J: TRBJ2-3
CDR3: ASSTLQGSDTQY

V: TRBV20-1
J: TRBJ2-3
CDR3: SARSGDTQY

V: TRBV5-1
J: TRBJ1-4
CDR3: ASSPAAGAGNEKLF

V: TRBV5-4
J: TRBJ2-2
CDR3: ASSSLDGELF

V: TRBV6-6
J: TRBJ2-3
CDR3: ASSYGTSGGTDTQY

V: TRBV5-1
J: TRBJ2-3
CDR3: ASSLEDRVGDTQY

V: TRBV20-1
J: TRBJ2-3
CDR3: SASGRSSTDTQY

V: TRBV6-2/TRBV6-3
J: TRBJ1-1
CDR3: ASSAADRGSTEAF

V: TRBV20-1
J: TRBJ1-3
CDR3: SASRDSGNTIY

V: TRBV29-1
J: TRBJ1-1
CDR3: SVEGMMNTEAF

V: TRBV27
J: TRBJ2-1
CDR3: ASSLLNRLEAEQF

V: TRBV12-3/TRBV12-4
J: TRBJ1-5
CDR3: ASSWKGVGRGNQPQH

V: TRBV6-2/TRBV6-3
J: TRBJ2-7
CDR3: ASTDEGHSSYEQY

V: TRBV14
J: TRBJ2-1
CDR3: ASSPRLVPSEQF